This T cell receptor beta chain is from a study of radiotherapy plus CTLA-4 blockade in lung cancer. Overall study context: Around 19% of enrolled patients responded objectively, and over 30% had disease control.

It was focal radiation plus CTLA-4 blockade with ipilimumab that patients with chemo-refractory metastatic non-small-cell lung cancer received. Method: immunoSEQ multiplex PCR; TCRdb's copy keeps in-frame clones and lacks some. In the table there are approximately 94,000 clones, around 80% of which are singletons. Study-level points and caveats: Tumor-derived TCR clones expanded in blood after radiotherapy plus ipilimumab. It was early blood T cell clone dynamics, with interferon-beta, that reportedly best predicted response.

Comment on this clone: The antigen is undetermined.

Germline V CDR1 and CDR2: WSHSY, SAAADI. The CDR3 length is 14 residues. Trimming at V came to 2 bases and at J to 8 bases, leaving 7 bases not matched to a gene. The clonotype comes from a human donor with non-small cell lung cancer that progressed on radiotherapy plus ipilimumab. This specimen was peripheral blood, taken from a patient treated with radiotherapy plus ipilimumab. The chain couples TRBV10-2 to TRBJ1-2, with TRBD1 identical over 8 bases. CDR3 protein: CASSEGQGASGYTF. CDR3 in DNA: TGCGCCAGCAGTGAGGGGCAGGGGGCAAGCGGCTACACCTTC.